Below, 13 T cell receptor beta chains from the same sample are listed, as sequenced in a study of tumor and adjacent non-tumor tissue in lung cancer. The library came from three nested PCR rounds adapted from ARM-PCR protocols. TCRdb re-analysed the multiplex PCR reads in MiXCR, keeping a single row per CDR3 protein. The repertoire holds about 100,000 distinct CDR3 sequences, with less than 75% as singletons. RNA was extracted from bulk tissue without any cell sorting. The normal lung tissue was taken more than 3 cm from the tumor edge. The sample comprised distant non-tumor lung tissue. These TCRs come from a man aged 25-45 years with non-small cell lung cancer.

A few counts support this clonotype. A much larger clonotype is one base distant, so this may be a read error. This sequence joins TRBV20-1 and TRBJ1-1, with D unresolved. The germline V gene has CDR1 DFQATT and CDR2 SNEGSKA (reference sequence). The CDR3 totals 13 residues. The CDR3 bases are TGCGGTGCTGACGCCCTCGAGGGCACTGAAGCTTTCTTT. The encoded protein is CGADALEGTEAFF.

To note about this clonotype: The junction departs from germline at one end; a sequencing error may be responsible. The V and J genes are TRBV29-1 and TRBJ1-1; D is ambiguous. CDR1 is SQVTM, CDR2 ANQGSEA, per germline. The CDR3 consists of 12 residues. The CDR3 bases are TGCAGCGTTGTAGCCACGCACACTGAAGTTTTCTTT. Amino acid sequence: CSVVATHTEVFF.

As to this clonotype: A read error may account for a junction end that differs from germline. This chain connects TRBV11-2 to TRBJ2-3; TRBD1 matches 8 bases. CDR1 and CDR2 from the germline V gene are SGHAT and FQNNGV. CDR3 length: 18 amino acids. The CDR3 nucleotides are TGTGCCTGCAGCCCGCGCCACCTACAGGGGGTGAGTACAGATACACAGTATTTT. Its translation is CACSPRHLQGVSTDTQYF.

This clonotype was picked up many times. The chain couples TRBV7-8 to TRBJ2-1, with unresolved D. This CDR3 region has 14 residues. The germline V gene has CDR1 SGHVS and CDR2 FQNEAQ. The V end was cut by 1 base, the J end by 6 bases, with 10 bases between. CDR3 region: CASSLVQNSNEQFF. In DNA, the CDR3 is TGTGCCAGCAGCTTAGTACAGAACAGCAATGAGCAGTTCTTC.

On this clonotype itself: This is likely a read error, given that the CDR3 carries no conserved phenylalanine or tryptophan at its end. The chain has TRBV10-3 and TRBJ1-5, with D possibly TRBD1 on 5 matching bases. Germline V gene data show CDR1 as ENHRY and CDR2 as SYGVKD. The length of the CDR3 is 15 residues. The CDR3 sequence: CVIRESAGSNQPQHL. For the CDR3, the DNA is TGTGTCATCAGGGAATCCGCAGGTAGCAATCAGCCCCAGCATTTA.

Remarks on this clonotype: At one end the junction does not follow the germline gene, possibly because of a read error. The rearrangement uses TRBV24-1 and TRBJ1-1; weak D call: TRBD1 (6 bases). Per the germline V gene, CDR1 is KGHDR and CDR2 is SFDVKD. The CDR3 extends over 12 amino acids. This CDR3 reads CATSAGAEKAIF. DNA for the CDR3: TGTGCCACCAGCGCGGGGGCGGAGAAAGCTATCTTT.

This clonotype was seen many times. J is TRBJ2-3 and V is TRBV11-2, with 8 bases fitting TRBD2. V trimming: 4 bases; J trimming: 2 bases; junction bases outside the gene matches: 14. Germline CDR1 SGHAT, CDR2 FQNNGV. CDR3 length: 18 residues. The CDR3 protein is CASSSPAGGVGPTDTQYF. DNA for the CDR3: TGTGCCAGCAGCTCCCCGGCGGGGGGAGTGGGGCCCACAGATACGCAGTATTTT.

The rearrangement links TRBV29-1 to TRBJ2-7, with TRBD1 matching 10 bases. This CDR3 has 14 amino acids. Germline V gene lookup returns CDR1 SQVTM and CDR2 ANQGSEA. Trimming cost V 4 bases and J 4 bases; bases outside gene matches: 7. The CDR3 DNA reads TGCAGCGTTGTGGGGACAGGGGACTCTTACGAGCAGTACTTC. This codes for CSVVGTGDSYEQYF.

About this clonotype: Here the CDR3 omits its conserved ending phenylalanine or tryptophan, so a read error is the likely source. The chain is built from TRBV11-2 and TRBJ2-2; D is unclear. This CDR3 is built from 13 residues. Germline loops: CDR1 SGHAT, CDR2 FQNNGV. In DNA, the CDR3 is TGTGCGAGCAGCTTAGATCTCACCGGGGAGCTGTTTTCT. Its translation: CASSLDLTGELFS.

This clonotype was detected a few times. The chain employs TRBV20-1 and TRBJ2-1; TRBD2 matches at 10 bases. This CDR3 is built from 15 residues. Germline V CDR1 and CDR2: DFQATT, SNEGSKA (reference sequence). The trim removed 4 bases at V and 10 bases at J, leaving 13 bases unmatched. CDR3 nucleotides: TGCAGTGCTAACTACGCGCTAGCGGGAGTCGACGAGCAGTTCTTC. Translating it yields CSANYALAGVDEQFF.

Concerning this clonotype itself: The germline gene is not matched at one end of the junction; a read error may be the cause. The V gene is TRBV20-1, the J gene TRBJ1-2, with D unclear. The CDR3 loop spans 16 amino acids. Germline V gene lookup returns CDR1 DFQATT and CDR2 SNEGSKA (reference sequence). CDR3 DNA: TGCAGTGATAGAGATTTCGGCTGGAAGATAGACTATGGCTACACCTTC. It specifies CSDRDFGWKIDYGYTF.

In this sample, this clonotype turned up once. The chain is built from TRBV29-1 and TRBJ2-7, with D perhaps given as TRBD1 or TRBD2 (5 bases each). Germline lookup yields CDR1 SQVTM and CDR2 ANQGSEA. Deletions cut 6 bases from V and 8 bases from J, with 20 bases between. The CDR3 totals 13 residues. The CDR3 region is CSVTDTPGHKQYF. In DNA, the CDR3 is TGCAGCGTCACAGACACCCCGGGGCACAAGCAGTACTTC.

Comments on this clonotype: One end of the junction does not line up with germline, which may come from a read error. The CDR3 DNA follows: TGCGCCAGTAGCTTGGCCTGGGCACCCAGGGGCATGGATACGCAGTATTTT. Translated: CASSLAWAPRGMDTQYF. The chain carries TRBV5-1 and TRBJ2-3; perhaps TRBD1 as D (6 bases). This CDR3 comprises 17 residues. Germline loops: CDR1 SGHRS, CDR2 YFSETQ.